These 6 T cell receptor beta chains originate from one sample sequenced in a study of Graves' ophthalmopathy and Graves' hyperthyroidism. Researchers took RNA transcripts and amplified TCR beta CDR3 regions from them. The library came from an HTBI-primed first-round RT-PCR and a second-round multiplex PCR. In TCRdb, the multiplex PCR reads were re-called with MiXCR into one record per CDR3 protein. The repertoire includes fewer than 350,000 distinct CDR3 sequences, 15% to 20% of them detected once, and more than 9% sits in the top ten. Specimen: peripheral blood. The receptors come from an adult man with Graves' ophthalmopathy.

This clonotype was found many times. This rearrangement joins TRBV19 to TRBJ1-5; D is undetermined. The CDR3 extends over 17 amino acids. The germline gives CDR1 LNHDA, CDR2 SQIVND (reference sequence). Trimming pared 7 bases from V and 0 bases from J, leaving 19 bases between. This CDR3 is CASNRIGIRYSNQPQHF. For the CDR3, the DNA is TGTGCCAGTAATCGAATCGGGATTAGGTATAGCAATCAGCCCCAGCATTTT.

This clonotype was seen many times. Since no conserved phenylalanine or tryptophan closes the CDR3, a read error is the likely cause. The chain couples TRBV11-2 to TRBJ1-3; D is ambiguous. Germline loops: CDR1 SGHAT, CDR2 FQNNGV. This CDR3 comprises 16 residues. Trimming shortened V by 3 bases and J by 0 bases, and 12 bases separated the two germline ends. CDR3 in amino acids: CASSLTVAFSGNTIYS. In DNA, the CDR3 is TGTGCCAGCAGCTTGACGGTGGCCTTCTCTGGAAACACCATATATTCT.

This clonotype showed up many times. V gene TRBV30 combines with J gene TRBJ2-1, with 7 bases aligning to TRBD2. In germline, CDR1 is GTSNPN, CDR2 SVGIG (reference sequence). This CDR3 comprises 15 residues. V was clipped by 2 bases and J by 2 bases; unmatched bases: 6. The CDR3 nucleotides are TGTGCCTGGAGTCCCCCGGGACTACCCTACAATGAGCAGTTCTTC. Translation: CAWSPPGLPYNEQFF.

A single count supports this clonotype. CDR3 protein: CSPWSFEDGGGYTF. The DNA for the CDR3 is TGCAGCCCTTGGAGTTTCGAGGACGGGGGTGGCTACACCTTC. The genes are TRBV29-1 and TRBJ1-2; tentatively, D is TRBD1 (5 bases). V was clipped by 8 bases and J by 7 bases, with 23 bases between them. The CDR3 covers 14 residues. Germline V gene lookup returns CDR1 SQVTM and CDR2 ANQGSEA.

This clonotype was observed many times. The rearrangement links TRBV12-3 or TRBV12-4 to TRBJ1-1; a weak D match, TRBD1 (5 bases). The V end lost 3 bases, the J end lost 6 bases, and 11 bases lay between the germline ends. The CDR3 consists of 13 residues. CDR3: CASSLWVGAEAFF. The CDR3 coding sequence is TGTGCCAGCAGTTTGTGGGTGGGGGCTGAAGCTTTCTTT.

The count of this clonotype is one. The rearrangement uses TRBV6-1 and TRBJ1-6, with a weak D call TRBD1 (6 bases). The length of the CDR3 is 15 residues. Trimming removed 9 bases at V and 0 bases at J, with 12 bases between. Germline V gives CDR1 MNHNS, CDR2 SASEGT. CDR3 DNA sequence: TGTGCCAGTAAGAGGGGGGCCTCCTATAATTCACCCCTCCACTTT. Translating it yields CASKRGASYNSPLHF.